There are a few counts of the clone carrying this T cell receptor (beta chain). Germline trimming cut 6 bases from V and 4 bases from J; bases unmatched to any gene: 5. The CDR3 loop spans 16 amino acids. Germline assignment: CDR1 LGHNT and CDR2 FRNRAP. The sample is drawn from a study of T-cell reconstitution after alpha-beta-depleted transplantation in children. A library of TCRbeta sequences, prepared with unique molecular identifiers, was generated. Each CDR3 protein gets one entry after TCRdb re-called the PCR reads with MiXCR. This table has about 500,000 distinct CDR3 sequences, roughly 33% appearing once.

The source is a human donor who donated a stem cell graft to a child with aplastic anemia. The V call is TRBV12-5, the J call TRBJ2-3; 15 bases are a match to TRBD2. The sample in question was PBMCs from the stem cell graft donor, obtained from the stem cell graft. CDR3 DNA sequence: TGTGCTAGTGGCCCCGGACTAGCGGGAGGGGCAGATACGCAGTATTTT. As protein: CASGPGLAGGADTQYF.